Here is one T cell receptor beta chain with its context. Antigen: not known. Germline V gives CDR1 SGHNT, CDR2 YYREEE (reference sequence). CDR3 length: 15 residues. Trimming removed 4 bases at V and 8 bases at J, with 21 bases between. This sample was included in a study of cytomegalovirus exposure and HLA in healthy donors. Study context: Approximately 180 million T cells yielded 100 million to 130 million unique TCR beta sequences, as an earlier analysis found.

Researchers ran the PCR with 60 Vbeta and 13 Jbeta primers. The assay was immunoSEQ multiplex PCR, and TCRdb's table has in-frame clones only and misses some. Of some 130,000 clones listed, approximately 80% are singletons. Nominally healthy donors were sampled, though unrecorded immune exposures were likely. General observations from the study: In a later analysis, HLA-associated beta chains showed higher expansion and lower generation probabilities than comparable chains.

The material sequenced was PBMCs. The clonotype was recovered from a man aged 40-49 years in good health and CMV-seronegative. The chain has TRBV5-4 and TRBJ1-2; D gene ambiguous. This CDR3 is CASSPAEGGTRGYTF. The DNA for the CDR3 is TGTGCCAGCAGCCCCGCGGAGGGAGGAACTAGAGGCTACACCTTC.